Detailed here is one T cell receptor (beta chain). Sequenced by immunoSEQ multiplex PCR; TCRdb stores in-frame clones only, minus some. The sample includes 2.3 million or so clones, 93% of them seen just once. This specimen comes from a study of shared clonotypes between healthy human individuals. The germline CDR1 and CDR2 sequences are SGHRS and YFSETQ. V lost 4 bases, J lost 7 bases, and 11 bases stayed unmatched. This CDR3 contains 17 residues. The chain uses TRBV5-1 and TRBJ2-2; 12 nucleotides agree with TRBD2. The sample taken for sequencing was naive CD4+ T cells from PBMCs. Subset indicated: CD45RA+ positively selected. The receptor's source is a man younger than 35 in good health. Some clones in this sample may be carry-over from other donors' samples. The CDR3 protein is CASSLPLAGGPFGELFF. CDR3 nucleotide sequence: TGCGCCAGCAGCCTACCCCTAGCGGGAGGGCCCTTCGGGGAGCTGTTTTTT.